The text below deals with one T cell receptor beta chain. Treatment specified: oral pan-JAK inhibitor, 5-10 mg twice daily. Following RNA extraction, reverse transcription yielded cDNA that acted as the sequencing template. Generated by immunoSEQ multiplex PCR, the TCRdb table keeps only in-frame clones and is missing some. The sample lists about 140,000 clones; around 83% were seen once. The CDR3 covers 13 residues. Germline assignment: CDR1 GTSNPN and CDR2 SVGIG (reference sequence). V lost 3 bases and J lost 4; bases outside the gene matches: 3. This entry belongs to a study of CD8+ T cells in alopecia areata.

The sample in question was CD8+ T cells sorted from blood, obtained at week 4, from a patient treated with tofacitinib. V is TRBV30 and J is TRBJ1-3, with 7 bases that match TRBD1. The source is a human donor with alopecia areata. CDR3 bases: TGTGCCTGGAGGAGGGGGCCAGGAAACACCATATATTTT. Its protein product is CAWRRGPGNTIYF.